The 10 T cell receptor beta chains given below trace back to one sample, sequenced in a study of CD8+ T cells in alopecia areata. Investigators isolated RNA and reverse transcribed it into cDNA to act as the sequencing template. Data came from immunoSEQ multiplex PCR; TCRdb stores just in-frame clones and leaves some out. The table shows about 220,000 clones, with about three fifths occurring only once. Treatment in this sample: oral pan-JAK inhibitor, 5-10 mg twice daily. Here the sequenced sample was CD4+ T cells sorted from blood, taken at week 4, from a patient treated with tofacitinib. The receptors stem from a human donor with alopecia areata.

This clone has more than one count but fewer than ten. CDR3 sequence reads: CASGFAGQGAGYTF. CDR3 coding DNA: TGTGCTAGTGGTTTCGCCGGACAGGGTGCTGGCTACACCTTC. V and J are TRBV12-5 and TRBJ1-2; 8 nucleotides match TRBD1. V was pared by 3 bases and J by 7 bases, with 7 bases of the junction left unmatched. Germline values: CDR1 LGHNT, CDR2 FRNRAP. The CDR3 totals 14 residues.

The genes are TRBV18 and TRBJ1-1; 7 nucleotides align to TRBD1. V was clipped by 3 bases and J by 6 bases; unmatched bases: 13. This CDR3 comprises 16 residues. From germline, CDR1 is KGHSH and CDR2 LQKENI. CDR3 in DNA: TGTGCCAGCTCACCTAGAGAGGGGGCTGGATATTCTGAAGCTTTCTTT. Amino acid sequence: CASSPREGAGYSEAFF.

The CDR3 nucleotides read TGTGCCATCAGTGAGATTGAGGGGGCGGGCGAGCAGTACTTC. The encoded protein is CAISEIEGAGEQYF. The chain joins TRBV10-3 to TRBJ2-7; 7 nucleotides agree with TRBD1. There are 14 residues in the CDR3. V lost 2 bases, J lost 6 bases, and 7 bases stayed unmatched. CDR1 and CDR2 (germline): ENHRY, SYGVKD.

V is TRBV29-1 and J is TRBJ1-2; D ambiguous. Germline V gene sequence: CDR1 SQVTM, CDR2 ANQGSEA. Trimming took off 4 bases at V and 3 bases at J, with 12 bases between the two ends. The length of the CDR3 is 13 residues. In DNA, the CDR3 is TGCAGCGTTGTCGCACGCGGCGACTATGGCTACACCTTC. Translating it yields CSVVARGDYGYTF.

In the case of this clone: The sample contains more than one DNA sequence encoding this CDR3. This rearrangement joins TRBV30 to TRBJ1-6; no reliable D call. This CDR3 region has 15 residues. Trimming stripped 0 bases from V and 0 bases from J, with 6 bases between. CDR1 and CDR2 from the germline V gene are GTSNPN and SVGIG (reference sequence). In DNA, the CDR3 is TGTGCCTGGAGTGTACGAAGCTCCTATAATTCACCCCTCCACTTT. Translating it yields CAWSVRSSYNSPLHF. Variable domain in full (rest from reference TRBV30 and TRBJ1-6): SQTIHQWPATLVQPVGSPLSLECTVEGTSNPNLYWYRQAAGRGLQLLFYSVGIGQISSEVPQNLSASRPQDRQFILSSKKLLLSDSGFYLCAWSVRSSYNSPLHFGNGTRLTVT.

This sequence joins TRBV9 and TRBJ1-6, with D unclear. The germline V and J ends were trimmed by 3 bases and 0 bases, with 13 bases remaining between them. This CDR3 has 17 amino acids. Germline CDR1 is SGDLS and CDR2 is YYNGEE. CDR3 DNA: TGTGCCAGCAGCGCGGGGTCAACGAGCTCCTATAATTCACCCCTCCACTTT. Residues: CASSAGSTSSYNSPLHF.

The rearrangement joins TRBV7-3 to TRBJ2-1, with D possibly matching TRBD1 (5 bases). Trimming left V 4 bases short and J 7 bases short, with 8 bases between. Per the germline V gene, CDR1 is SGHTA and CDR2 is FQGTGA. The CDR3 spans 12 residues. CDR3 region: CASSSQGNEQFF. Here the CDR3 DNA reads TGTGCCAGCAGCTCGCAGGGTAATGAGCAGTTCTTC.

The V gene is TRBV7-9, the J gene TRBJ1-1; the D is unclear. Trimming left V 0 bases short and J 4 bases short, with 6 bases between. CDR3 size: 13 residues. CDR1 and CDR2 (germline): SEHNR, FQNEAQ (reference sequence). The CDR3 here is CASSLAAGTEAFF. The DNA of the CDR3 is TGTGCCAGCAGCTTAGCGGCGGGCACTGAAGCTTTCTTT.

This clone was seen a handful of times. This sequence joins TRBV30 and TRBJ1-5; possibly TRBD1 for D (5 bases). The CDR3 covers 15 residues. Germline loops: CDR1 GTSNPN, CDR2 SVGIG (reference sequence). Trimming removed 0 bases at V and 6 bases at J, with 15 bases between. In DNA form, the CDR3 reads TGTGCCTGGAGTGTTGGGCAGGGTGGGTTTCAGCCCCAGCATTTT. Protein product: CAWSVGQGGFQPQHF.

This chain uses TRBV7-2 with TRBJ2-3; D remains unclear. The CDR3 contains 12 residues. The germline gives CDR1 SGHTA, CDR2 FQGNSA. The V end was cut by 5 bases, the J end by 6 bases, with 9 bases between. Here the CDR3 DNA reads TGTGCCAGCAGCCCCGCCAGGGATACGCAGTATTTT. Protein: CASSPARDTQYF. The full variable domain, completed using reference TRBV7-2 and TRBJ2-3, is GAGVSQSPSNKVTEKGKDVELRCDPISGHTALYWYRQSLGQGLEFLIYFQGNSAPDKSGLPSDRFSAERTGGSVSTLTIQRTQQEDSAVYLCASSPARDTQYFGPGTRLTVL.